This section outlines one TCR beta chain sequence together with its context. Its matching antigen is unknown. Per sample, approximately 550 nanograms of biopsy DNA were TCRB immunosequenced. Measured with immunoSEQ multiplex PCR; TCRdb has only the in-frame clones, and not every one. The profile shows tens of thousands of clones, roughly 77% of them singletons. V trimming: 0 bases; J trimming: 4 bases; junction bases outside the gene matches: 3. The CDR3 extends over 16 amino acids. Germline V gene lookup returns CDR1 LGHNA and CDR2 YNFKEQ. The record originates from a study of T cell repertoires in ileal Crohn's disease. For the study at large: Thiopurines (about 10) or anti-TNF agents (around 19) were given postoperatively to about half.

General study results and limits: Active smokers at surgery had more clonal expansions than non-smokers.

Included were adult ileal or ileocolonic Crohn's patients indicated for ileocolonic resection. The V call is TRBV4-2, the J call TRBJ2-1, with TRBD2 matching over 10 bases. Sequences were obtained from ileal tissue. The source of this sequence is an adult with Crohn's disease. The CDR3 DNA reads as TGTGCCAGCAGCCAAGAAGTAGCGGGGGGATACAATGAGCAGTTCTTC. This gives the protein CASSQEVAGGYNEQFF.